Following are 7 T cell receptor beta chains from one sample sequenced in a study of blood T cells in healthy people across ages. Sample-barcoded 5' priming and a J-beta primer mix drove a second PCR of about 7 to 12 cycles. TCRdb analysed the 5' RACE reads with MiXCR anew, one entry per CDR3 protein. The data contain over a million distinct CDR3 sequences, around 42% of them singletons. The sequencing sample was made of blood. These receptors were obtained from a woman between 18 and 29 years old in good health.

The gene calls are TRBV10-3 and TRBJ2-2; the match to TRBD2 covers 12 bases. V gave up 9 bases and J gave up 1 base; unmatched junction bases: 6. The CDR3 has 16 amino acids. Germline lookup yields CDR1 ENHRY and CDR2 SYGVKD. The CDR3 nucleotides are TGTGCCATTAGAGGACTAGCGGGACTGAACACCGGGGAGCTGTTTTTT. Amino acids: CAIRGLAGLNTGELFF.

This clonotype turned up a few times. V is TRBV7-2 and J is TRBJ1-2; no definite D call. The CDR3 has 14 amino acids. Trimming cost V 1 base and J 0 bases, with 6 bases left between them. Germline loops: CDR1 SGHTA, CDR2 FQGNSA. The CDR3 nucleotides read TGTGCCAGCAGCTTAGATCGTACTAACTATGGCTACACCTTC. This sequence encodes CASSLDRTNYGYTF.

This clonotype was detected many times. A junction end diverges from the germline sequence, so it may reflect a read error. DNA of the CDR3: TGTGCCAGCAGCTTAGTAGAGCAGTTCTTC. This codes for CASSLVEQFF. The J gene is TRBJ2-1, the V gene TRBV12-3 or TRBV12-4; D unclear. The CDR3 length is 10 residues.

The table lists this clonotype with a few counts. The gene calls are TRBV27 and TRBJ2-1, with 9 bases lining up with TRBD2. This CDR3 has 18 amino acids. CDR1 and CDR2 (germline): MNHEY, SMNVEV (reference sequence). V was pared by 7 bases and J by 0 bases, with 13 bases of the junction left unmatched. CDR3 region: CASTSLTSGQSSYNEQFF. CDR3 in DNA: TGTGCCAGCACCAGCCTGACTAGCGGACAAAGCTCCTACAATGAGCAGTTCTTC.

This clonotype was detected ten times or more. V is TRBV7-9 and J is TRBJ2-7; D is ambiguous. CDR1 is SEHNR and CDR2 is FQNEAQ in the germline V gene (reference sequence). This CDR3 spans 13 amino acids. V was pared by 1 base and J by 2 bases, with 6 bases between. For the CDR3, the DNA is TGTGCCAGCAGCTTAGACCCGACCTACGAGCAGTACTTC. This sequence encodes CASSLDPTYEQYF.

The rearrangement uses TRBV21-1 and TRBJ2-7; TRBD1 is taken as the D call from the table, unchecked against the DNA. TRBV21-1 is shown as a pseudogene. The CDR3 spans 16 residues. The CDR3 DNA reads TGTGCCAGCAGAGTTTTTGGCGGGGCACTAACCTACGAGCAGTACTTC. Translating it yields CASRVFGGALTYEQYF.

The chain uses TRBV7-9 and TRBJ2-3; TRBD1 aligns across 9 bases. Trimming at V came to 6 bases and at J to 2 bases, leaving 6 bases not matched to a gene. This CDR3 is 15 amino acids long. The germline V gene has CDR1 SEHNR and CDR2 FQNEAQ (reference sequence). The CDR3 sequence: CASSLGQGHTDTQYF. The CDR3 coding sequence is TGTGCCAGCAGTCTCGGACAGGGGCACACAGATACGCAGTATTTT.